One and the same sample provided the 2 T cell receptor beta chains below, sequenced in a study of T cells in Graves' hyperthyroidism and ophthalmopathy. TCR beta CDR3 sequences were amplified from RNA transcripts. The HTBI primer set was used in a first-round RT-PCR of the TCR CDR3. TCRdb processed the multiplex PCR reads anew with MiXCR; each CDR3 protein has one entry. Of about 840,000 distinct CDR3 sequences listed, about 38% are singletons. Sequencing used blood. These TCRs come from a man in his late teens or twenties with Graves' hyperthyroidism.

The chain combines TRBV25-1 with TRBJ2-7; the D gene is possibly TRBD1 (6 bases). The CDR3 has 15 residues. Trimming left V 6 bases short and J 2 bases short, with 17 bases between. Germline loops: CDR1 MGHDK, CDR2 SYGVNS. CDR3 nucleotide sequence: TGTGCCAGCAGCTTGGTATCTACAGGGACCTACGAGCAGTACTTC. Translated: CASSLVSTGTYEQYF.

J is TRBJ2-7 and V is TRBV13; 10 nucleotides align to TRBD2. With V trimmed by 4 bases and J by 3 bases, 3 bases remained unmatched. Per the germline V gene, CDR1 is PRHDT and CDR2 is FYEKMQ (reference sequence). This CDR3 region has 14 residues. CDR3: CASSWGTSVYEQYF. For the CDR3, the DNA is TGTGCCAGCAGCTGGGGGACTAGCGTCTACGAGCAGTACTTC. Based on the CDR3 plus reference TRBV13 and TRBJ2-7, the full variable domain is AAGVIQSPRHLIKEKRETATLKCYPIPRHDTVYWYQQGPGQDPQFLISFYEKMQSDKGSIPDRFSAQQFSDYHSELNMSSLELGDSALYFCASSWGTSVYEQYFGPGTRLTVT.